A single TCR beta chain is shown here with its context. Random hexamers were used to reverse transcribe an amount of roughly 0.45 to 1 ug RNA. MiXCR, run by TCRdb on the immunoSEQ multiplex PCR reads, gives a single entry per CDR3 protein. Seen here are approximately 140,000 distinct CDR3 sequences, 94% observed once, and the top ten hold approximately 0.3%. These data come from a study of CD8 T cells in Susac syndrome. Negative isolation was applied to CD8+ and CD4+ T cells, and FACS enrichment was applied to TEMRA cells. V lost 5 bases to trimming and J lost 2 bases, with 4 bases between them. CDR3 length: 12 amino acids. Germline-derived CDR1 and CDR2 are MNHEY and SMNVEV (reference sequence).

The V gene is TRBV27, the J gene TRBJ1-5; D ambiguous. Sequencing used CD8+ T cells from PBMCs. This TCR was sampled from a human donor in good health. The CDR3 here is CASSKGNQPQHF. The CDR3 nucleotides are TGTGCCAGCAGTAAGGGCAATCAGCCCCAGCATTTT.